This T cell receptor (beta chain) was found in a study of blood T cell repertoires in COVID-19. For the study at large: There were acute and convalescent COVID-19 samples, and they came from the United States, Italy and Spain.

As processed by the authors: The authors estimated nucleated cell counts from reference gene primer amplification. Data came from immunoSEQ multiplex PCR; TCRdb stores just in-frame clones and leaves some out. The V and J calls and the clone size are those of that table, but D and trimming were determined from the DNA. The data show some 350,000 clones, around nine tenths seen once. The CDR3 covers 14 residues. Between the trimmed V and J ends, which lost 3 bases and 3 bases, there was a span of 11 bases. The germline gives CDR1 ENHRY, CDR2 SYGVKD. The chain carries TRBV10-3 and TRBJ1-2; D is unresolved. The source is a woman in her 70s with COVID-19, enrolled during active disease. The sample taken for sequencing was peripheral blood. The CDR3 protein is CAISDLDFYYGYTF. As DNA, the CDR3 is TGTGCCATCAGTGACCTGGACTTTTACTATGGCTACACCTTC.